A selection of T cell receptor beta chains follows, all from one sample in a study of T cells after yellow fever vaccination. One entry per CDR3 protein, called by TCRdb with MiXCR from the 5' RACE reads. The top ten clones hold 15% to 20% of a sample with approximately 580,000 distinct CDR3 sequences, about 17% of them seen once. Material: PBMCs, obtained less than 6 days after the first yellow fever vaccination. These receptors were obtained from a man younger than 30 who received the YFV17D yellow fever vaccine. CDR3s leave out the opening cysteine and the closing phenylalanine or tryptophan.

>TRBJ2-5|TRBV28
ASSLYSGLETQY
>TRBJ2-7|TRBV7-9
ASSPTGALYEQY
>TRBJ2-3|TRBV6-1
ASSDLGAGGPDTQY
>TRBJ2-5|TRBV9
ASSHVLAGQETQY
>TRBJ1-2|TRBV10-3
AISLDRGYGYT
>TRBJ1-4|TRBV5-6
ASSLGSQQKAF
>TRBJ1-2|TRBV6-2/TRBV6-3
ASSYSQGAGYGYT
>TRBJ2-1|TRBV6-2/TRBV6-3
ASSYLLQDNEQF
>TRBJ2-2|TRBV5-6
ASSLWRGTNTGELF
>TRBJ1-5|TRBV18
ASSPKGTSNQPQH
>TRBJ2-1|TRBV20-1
SALGDLSYNEQF
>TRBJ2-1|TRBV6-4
ASSRGIHNEQF
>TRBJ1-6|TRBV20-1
SARELGFDNSPLH
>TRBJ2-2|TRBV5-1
ASSTGGNTGELF
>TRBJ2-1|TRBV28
ASTYRFRSYNEQF
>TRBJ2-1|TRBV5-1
ASSLAIDNEQF
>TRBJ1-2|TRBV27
ASSLSLFGGYT
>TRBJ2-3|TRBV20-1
SARDTSGGPYTDTQY
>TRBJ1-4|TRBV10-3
ASTGGQDSEKLF
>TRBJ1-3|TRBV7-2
ASSLGRGVSSGNTIY
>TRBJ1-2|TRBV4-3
ASSQSQGTGGYT
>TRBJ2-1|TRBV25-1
ASSRDEQF
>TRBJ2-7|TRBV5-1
ASSLVGGGAHEQY
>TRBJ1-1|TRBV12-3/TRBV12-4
ASSLSGWAEAF
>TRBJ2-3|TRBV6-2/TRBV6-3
ASRGLAGGRAPRTDTQY
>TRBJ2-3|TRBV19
ASRSGSDTQY
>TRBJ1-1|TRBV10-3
AISESPLGRGGTNTEAF
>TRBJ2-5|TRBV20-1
SATKYQETQY
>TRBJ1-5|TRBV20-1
SAQTGNQPQH
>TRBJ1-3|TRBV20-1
SARETRGRSSGNTIY
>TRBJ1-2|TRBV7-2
ASSLVWADRDNYGYT
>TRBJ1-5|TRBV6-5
ASSYSGRGSNQPQH
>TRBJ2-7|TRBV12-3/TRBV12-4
ASSRLAGGLYEQY
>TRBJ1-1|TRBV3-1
ASSHHGGNEAF
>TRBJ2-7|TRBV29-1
SVHGVRGRDDYEQY
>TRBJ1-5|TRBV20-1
SARGTGSNQPQH
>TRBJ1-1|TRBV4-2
ASSLNLMNTEAF
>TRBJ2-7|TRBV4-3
ASSREVAYEQY
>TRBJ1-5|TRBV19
ASSIERSNQPQH
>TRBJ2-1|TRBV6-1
ASLARAGAMSF
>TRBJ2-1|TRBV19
ASSASRNEQF
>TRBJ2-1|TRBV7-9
ATSPGTGKYNEQF
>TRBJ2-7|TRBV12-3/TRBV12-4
ASRPLAGQYEQY
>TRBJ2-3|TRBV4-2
ASSQAGGFTDTQY
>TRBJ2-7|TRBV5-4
ASSSPGQGVPYEQY
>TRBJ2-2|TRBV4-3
ASRTSGGVGELF
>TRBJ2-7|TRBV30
AWSTGQRQY
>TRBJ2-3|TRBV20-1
SARAWRGDPTDTQY
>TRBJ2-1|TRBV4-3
ATSPGTRAEQF
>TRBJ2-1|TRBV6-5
ASSLSGGREQF
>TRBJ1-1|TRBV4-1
ASSQVVRDRGPEAF
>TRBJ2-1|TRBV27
ASNWGNEQF